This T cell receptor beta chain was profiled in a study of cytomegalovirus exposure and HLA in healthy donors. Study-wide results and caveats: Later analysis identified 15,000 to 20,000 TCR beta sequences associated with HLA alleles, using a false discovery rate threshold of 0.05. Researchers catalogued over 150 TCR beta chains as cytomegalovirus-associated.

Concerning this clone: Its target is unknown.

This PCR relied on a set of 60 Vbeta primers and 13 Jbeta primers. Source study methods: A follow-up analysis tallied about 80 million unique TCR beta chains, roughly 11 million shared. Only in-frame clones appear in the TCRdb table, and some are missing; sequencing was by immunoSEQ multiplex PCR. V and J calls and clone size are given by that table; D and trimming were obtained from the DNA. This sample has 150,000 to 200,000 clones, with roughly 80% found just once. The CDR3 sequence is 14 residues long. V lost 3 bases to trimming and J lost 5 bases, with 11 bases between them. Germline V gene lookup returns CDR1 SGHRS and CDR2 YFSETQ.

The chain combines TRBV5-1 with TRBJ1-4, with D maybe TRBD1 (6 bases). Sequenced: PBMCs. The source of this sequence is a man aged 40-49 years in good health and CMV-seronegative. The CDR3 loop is CASSSTGLNEKLFF. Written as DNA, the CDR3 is TGCGCCAGCAGCTCGACAGGCCTAAATGAAAAACTGTTTTTT.